This T cell receptor (beta chain) was obtained from a study of graft-versus-host responses after intestinal transplantation. Some clones are missing from TCRdb's copy, which holds only in-frame ones; the method was immunoSEQ multiplex PCR. Counted here are approximately 17,000 clones, around 83% occurring once; the ten biggest clones make up approximately 3.8%. This CDR3 contains 16 residues. Per germline, CDR1 SGDLS and CDR2 YYNGEE. Between the trimmed V and J ends, which lost 3 bases and 1 base, there was a span of 15 bases. From the graft tissue, intraepithelial and lamina propria lymphocytes were released through processing.

The V and J genes are TRBV9 and TRBJ2-3; D not resolved. This clonotype was obtained from a human patient who received an intestinal transplant, so some T cells may come from the graft donor. The material sequenced was ileum tissue, taken about 80 weeks after intestinal transplantation. CDR3 sequence reads: CASSALPALGTDTQYF. The CDR3 coding sequence is TGTGCCAGCAGCGCCCTACCTGCTCTAGGCACAGATACGCAGTATTTT.